This T cell receptor beta chain appears in the sequencing data of a study of blood T cells in healthy people across ages. Every sample yielded at least 6.5 million isolated PBMCs. The second PCR ran roughly 6 to 11 cycles with a sample-barcoded 5' primer and J-beta primers. A single record per CDR3 protein comes from TCRdb applying MiXCR to the 5' RACE reads. This sample has 1.8 million or so distinct CDR3 sequences, with roughly two fifths found just once. Notes on this clonotype: One junction end disagrees with the germline gene, perhaps due to a read error.

Source material: blood. This TCR came from a human donor in good health.

The CDR3 region is CATTGSPYNERFF. DNA for the CDR3: TGTGCCACCACAGGTTCGCCCTACAATGAGCGGTTCTTC. The genes are TRBV24-1 and TRBJ2-1; D uncertain. This CDR3 is built from 13 residues. CDR1 and CDR2 from the germline V gene are KGHDR and SFDVKD.